The source of this TCR beta chain is a study of blood T cell repertoires in COVID-19. Sequenced by immunoSEQ multiplex PCR; TCRdb stores in-frame clones only, minus some. The sample lists some 200,000 clones; about 88% were seen once. Trimming took 6 bases from V and 4 from J; bases not matched to a gene: 9. The CDR3 consists of 16 residues. Germline CDR1 LNHDA, CDR2 SQIVND (reference sequence). The chain recombines TRBV19 with TRBJ2-3, with 11 positions matching TRBD1. The sample consisted of peripheral blood. The sequence was collected from a man between 40 and 49 years old with active or convalescent COVID-19. CDR3 nucleotides: TGTGCCAGTAGACCCCGGACAGGGGGCTTCGCAGATACGCAGTATTTT. This translates into CASRPRTGGFADTQYF.